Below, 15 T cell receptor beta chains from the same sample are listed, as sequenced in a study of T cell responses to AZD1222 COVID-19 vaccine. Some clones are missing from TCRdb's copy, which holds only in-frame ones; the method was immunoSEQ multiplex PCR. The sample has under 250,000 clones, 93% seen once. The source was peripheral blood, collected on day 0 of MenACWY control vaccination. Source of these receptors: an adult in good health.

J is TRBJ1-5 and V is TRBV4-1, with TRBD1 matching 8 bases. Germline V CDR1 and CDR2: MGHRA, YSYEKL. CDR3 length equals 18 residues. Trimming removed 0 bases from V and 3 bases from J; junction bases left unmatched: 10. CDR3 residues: CASSQDGGTGRVNQPQHF. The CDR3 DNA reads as TGCGCCAGCAGCCAAGATGGGGGGACAGGTAGGGTCAATCAGCCCCAGCATTTT.

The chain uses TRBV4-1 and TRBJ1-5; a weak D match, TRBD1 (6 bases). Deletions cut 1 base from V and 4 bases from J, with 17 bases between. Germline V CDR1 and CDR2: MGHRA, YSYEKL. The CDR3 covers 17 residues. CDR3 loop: CASSQGTVFLGNQPQHF. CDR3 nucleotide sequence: TGCGCCAGCAGCCAAGGGACAGTCTTCTTAGGGAATCAGCCCCAGCATTTT.

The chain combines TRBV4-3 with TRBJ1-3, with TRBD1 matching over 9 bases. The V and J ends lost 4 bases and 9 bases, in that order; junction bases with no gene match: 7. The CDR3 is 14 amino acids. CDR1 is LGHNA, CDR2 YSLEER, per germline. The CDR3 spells CASSPGTGIGTIYF. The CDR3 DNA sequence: TGCGCCAGCAGCCCCGGGACAGGGATCGGCACCATATATTTT.

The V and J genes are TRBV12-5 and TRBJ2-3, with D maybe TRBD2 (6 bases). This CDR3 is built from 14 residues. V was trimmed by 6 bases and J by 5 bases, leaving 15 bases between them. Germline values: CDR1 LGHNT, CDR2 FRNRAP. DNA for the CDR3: TGTGCTAGTGGCCACCGGGACTCAATAGATACGCAGTATTTT. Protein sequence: CASGHRDSIDTQYF.

This chain's CDR3 is CASSSGWTGSAYEQYF. DNA of the CDR3: TGTGCCAGCAGCTCTGGGTGGACAGGGAGCGCCTACGAGCAGTACTTC. The J gene is TRBJ2-7, the V gene TRBV5-4; TRBD1 aligns across 8 bases. This CDR3 is built from 16 residues. With 3 bases clipped from V and 2 bases from J, the junction kept 10 bases outside the gene matches. Germline assignment: CDR1 SGHNT and CDR2 YYREEE (reference sequence). Using reference TRBV5-4 and TRBJ2-7 for the parts outside the CDR3, the full variable domain is ETGVTQSPTHLIKTRGQQVTLRCSSQSGHNTVSWYQQALGQGPQFIFQYYREEENGRGNFPPRFSGLQFPNYSSELNVNALELDDSALYLCASSSGWTGSAYEQYFGPGTRLTVT.

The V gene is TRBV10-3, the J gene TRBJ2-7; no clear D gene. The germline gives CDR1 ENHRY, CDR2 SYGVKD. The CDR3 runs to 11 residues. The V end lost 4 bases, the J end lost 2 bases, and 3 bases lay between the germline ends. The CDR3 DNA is TGTGCCATCAGTGGAACCTACGAGCAGTACTTC. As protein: CAISGTYEQYF.

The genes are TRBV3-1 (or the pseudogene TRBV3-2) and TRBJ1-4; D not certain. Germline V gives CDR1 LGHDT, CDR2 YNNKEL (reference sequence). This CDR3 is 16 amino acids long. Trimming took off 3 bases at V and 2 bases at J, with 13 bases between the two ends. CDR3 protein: CASSHSRGTTNEKLFF. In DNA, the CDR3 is TGTGCCAGCAGCCACTCCCGTGGCACCACTAATGAAAAACTGTTTTTT.

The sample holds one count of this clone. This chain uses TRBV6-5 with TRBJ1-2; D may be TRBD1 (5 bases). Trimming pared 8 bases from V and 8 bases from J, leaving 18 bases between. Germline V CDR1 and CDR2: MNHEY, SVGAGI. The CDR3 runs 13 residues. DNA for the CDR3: TGTGCCAGCGTCCCGCGGTTGGGGCGGGGCTACACCTTC. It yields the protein CASVPRLGRGYTF.

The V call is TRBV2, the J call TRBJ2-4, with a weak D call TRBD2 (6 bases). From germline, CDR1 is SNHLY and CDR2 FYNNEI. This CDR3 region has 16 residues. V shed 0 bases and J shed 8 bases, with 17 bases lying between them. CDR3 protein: CASSEAVTSKGYIQYF. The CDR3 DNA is TGTGCCAGCAGTGAAGCGGTAACTAGCAAAGGGTACATTCAGTACTTC.

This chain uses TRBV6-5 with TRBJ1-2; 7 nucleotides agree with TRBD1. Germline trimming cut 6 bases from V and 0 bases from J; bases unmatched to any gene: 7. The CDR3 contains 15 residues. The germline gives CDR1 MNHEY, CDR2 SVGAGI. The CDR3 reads CASRPPGQPNYGYTF. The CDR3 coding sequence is TGTGCCAGCAGACCCCCGGGACAGCCTAACTATGGCTACACCTTC.

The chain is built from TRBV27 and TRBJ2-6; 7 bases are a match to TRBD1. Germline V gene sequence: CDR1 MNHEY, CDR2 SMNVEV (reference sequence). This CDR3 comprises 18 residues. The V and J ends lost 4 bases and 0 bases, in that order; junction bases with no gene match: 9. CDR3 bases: TGTGCCAGCAGTTCTACGACAGGGCGATACTCTGGGGCCAACGTCCTGACTTTC. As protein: CASSSTTGRYSGANVLTF.

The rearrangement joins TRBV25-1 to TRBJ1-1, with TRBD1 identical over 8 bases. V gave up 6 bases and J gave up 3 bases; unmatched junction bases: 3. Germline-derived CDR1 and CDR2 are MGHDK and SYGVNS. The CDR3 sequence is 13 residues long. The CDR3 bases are TGTGCCAGCAGAGACAGGGGAGACACTGAAGCTTTCTTT. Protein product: CASRDRGDTEAFF.

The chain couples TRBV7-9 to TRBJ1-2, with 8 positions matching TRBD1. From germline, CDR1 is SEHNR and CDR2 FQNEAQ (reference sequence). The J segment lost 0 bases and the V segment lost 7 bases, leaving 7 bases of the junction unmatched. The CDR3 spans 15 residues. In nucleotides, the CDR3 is TGTGCCAGCAACCCAAAACAGGGGGCTAACTATGGCTACACCTTC. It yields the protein CASNPKQGANYGYTF.

The CDR3 spells CASRKDWLGNQPQHF. The CDR3 bases are TGTGCCAGCAGAAAGGACTGGCTGGGCAATCAGCCCCAGCATTTT. J is TRBJ1-5 and V is TRBV2; no definite D call. This CDR3 is built from 15 residues. V gave up 6 bases and J gave up 2 bases, with 14 bases separating them. Germline CDR1 is SNHLY and CDR2 is FYNNEI.

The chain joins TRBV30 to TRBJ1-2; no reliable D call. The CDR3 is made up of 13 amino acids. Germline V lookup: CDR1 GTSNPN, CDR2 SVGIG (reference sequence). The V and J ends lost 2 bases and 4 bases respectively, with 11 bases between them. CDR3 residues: CAWSTNKGYGYTF. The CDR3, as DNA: TGTGCCTGGAGTACAAATAAAGGCTATGGCTACACCTTC.